This record concerns one T cell receptor beta chain sequence. Data came from immunoSEQ multiplex PCR; TCRdb stores just in-frame clones and leaves some out. Among tens of thousands of clones listed, approximately 88% were seen once. This sample was taken from a study of blood T cell repertoires in COVID-19. Germline values: CDR1 SGDLS, CDR2 YYNGEE. The V gene end was trimmed by 0 bases and the J gene end by 2 bases; junction bases not matched to a gene: 4. The CDR3 spans 16 residues. This chain uses TRBV9 with TRBJ2-2, with 7 bases that match TRBD1. Sequenced input: peripheral blood. The source is a man in his forties or fifties with COVID-19, enrolled during active disease. This chain's CDR3 is CASSVGTGYNTGELFF. The CDR3 bases are TGTGCCAGCAGCGTAGGGACAGGATATAACACCGGGGAGCTGTTTTTT.